A selection of T cell receptor beta chains follows, all from one sample in a study of sequential checkpoint blockade in melanoma. TCRdb keeps only in-frame clones here, not all; method: immunoSEQ multiplex PCR. This table holds some 3,000 clones, roughly 20% found once. Sequencing used tumor tissue (inferred from file names), obtained from a patient given nivolumab and ipilimumab in sequence. These receptors were collected from a human donor with melanoma. Each CDR3 is given with its conserved first and last residue. A D gene is named only where the DNA matches it firmly. Clone size appears in some rows only: once, few, many, or a class for an expanded clone.

j_call clone_size d_call v_call cdr3_aa cdr3_nt
TRBJ2-1 medium-sized TRBD2 TRBV11-3 CASSLTSGLAGGREQFF TGTGCCAGCAGCTTAACCTCCGGACTAGCGGGAGGTCGTGAGCAGTTCTTC
TRBJ2-2 large NA TRBV6-8 CATLTGTGELFF TGTGCCACCCTAACGGGGACCGGGGAGCTGTTTTTT
TRBJ2-1 NA NA TRBV12-5 CASQKTGHQQFF TGTGCCAGTCAAAAAACGGGACACCAGCAGTTCTTC
TRBJ1-2 medium-sized NA TRBV9 CASTHPDAGAYGYTF TGTGCCAGCACCCACCCAGACGCAGGGGCGTATGGCTACACCTTC
TRBJ2-1 NA NA TRBV15 CATSTMGGPIHNEQFF TGTGCCACCAGCACGATGGGGGGGCCGATACACAATGAGCAGTTCTTC
TRBJ1-1 few TRBD1 TRBV6-8 CASSYYGTGLENTEAFF TGTGCCAGCAGTTACTATGGGACAGGGTTGGAGAACACTGAAGCTTTCTTT
TRBJ1-1 many TRBD1 TRBV11-3 CASSLRARGRPNTEAFF TGTGCCAGCAGCTTGAGGGCCAGGGGGAGACCGAACACTGAAGCTTTCTTT
TRBJ2-7 NA TRBD1 TRBV9 CASSVDNRGDEQYF TGTGCCAGCAGCGTAGATAACAGGGGGGACGAGCAGTACTTC
TRBJ1-2 few TRBD1 TRBV6-8 CAISRQGTDPDGYTF TGTGCCATCAGCAGACAGGGGACGGATCCCGATGGCTACACCTTC
TRBJ1-2 few NA TRBV6-7 CASSYQGGYTF TGTGCCAGCAGTTACCAGGGCGGCTACACCTTC
TRBJ2-3 medium-sized NA TRBV11-3 CASSLSRGPDTQYF TGTGCCAGCAGCTTGTCAAGGGGTCCAGATACGCAGTATTTT
TRBJ2-5 medium-sized TRBD2 TRBV11-3 CASSLGTSVPETQYF TGTGCCAGCAGCTTAGGTACTAGCGTTCCCGAGACCCAGTACTTC
TRBJ1-5 few TRBD1 TRBV27 CASSLQTGGGPQHF TGTGCCAGCAGTCTCCAGACAGGGGGCGGGCCCCAGCATTTT
TRBJ2-3 NA TRBD1 TRBV19 CASNPGQGFTDTQYF TGTGCCAGTAACCCGGGACAGGGGTTCACAGATACGCAGTATTTT
TRBJ2-1 few TRBD2 TRBV9 CASSVGLAGGYNEQFF TGTGCCAGCAGCGTAGGACTAGCGGGAGGGTATAATGAGCAGTTCTTC
TRBJ2-5 few TRBD1 TRBV6-8 CASSYPQGAAETQYF TGTGCCAGCAGTTACCCTCAGGGGGCGGCGGAGACCCAGTACTTC
TRBJ2-1 NA TRBD1 TRBV18 CASSPPVGTGLYNEQFF TGTGCCAGCTCACCACCGGTCGGGACAGGTTTATACAATGAGCAGTTCTTC
TRBJ2-1 once NA TRBV19 CASHRESAYNEQFF TGTGCCAGCCACAGGGAGAGTGCCTACAATGAGCAGTTCTTC
TRBJ1-6 medium-sized NA TRBV4-1 CASSQDPEGVNSPLHF TGCGCCAGCAGCCAAGATCCTGAAGGGGTAAATTCACCCCTCCACTTT
TRBJ2-6 NA NA TRBV25-1 CASGDTGANVLTF TGTGCCAGCGGCGACACTGGGGCCAACGTCCTGACTTTC
TRBJ1-2 medium-sized NA TRBV11-3 CASSFIVARDEGGYTF TGTGCCAGCAGCTTCATTGTGGCCCGAGACGAGGGTGGCTACACCTTC
TRBJ2-2 few TRBD1 TRBV4-1 CASSQPEGDRWQSNTGELFF TGCGCCAGCAGCCAGCCCGAAGGGGACAGGTGGCAGTCGAACACCGGGGAGCTGTTTTTT
TRBJ1-5 NA NA TRBV6-8 CASSYVSNQPQHF TGTGCCAGCAGTTATGTCAGCAATCAGCCCCAGCATTTT
TRBJ2-7 NA TRBD1 TRBV19 CASSEPGQGPYEQYF TGTGCCAGTAGTGAACCGGGACAGGGACCCTACGAGCAGTACTTC
TRBJ2-3 medium-sized NA TRBV6-8 CAINFAGPRGGVDTQYF TGTGCCATCAATTTCGCGGGACCGCGAGGCGGGGTGGATACGCAGTATTTT
TRBJ2-7 few NA TRBV28 CASRQTGGGSLSYEQYF TGTGCCAGCAGACAAACAGGGGGGGGTTCTTTATCCTACGAGCAGTACTTC
TRBJ1-4 many TRBD1 TRBV11-3 CASRRNRDRDEKLFF TGTGCCAGCAGGCGGAACCGGGACAGAGATGAAAAACTGTTTTTT
TRBJ2-6 NA NA TRBV19 CASSIGGVGANVLTF TGTGCCAGTAGTATAGGAGGGGTCGGGGCCAACGTCCTGACTTTC
TRBJ2-3 few NA TRBV5-1 CASSPVGFHQGDTQYF TGCGCCAGCAGCCCTGTGGGTTTCCACCAGGGAGATACGCAGTATTTT
TRBJ1-2 few NA TRBV28 CASTLRGNYGYTF TGTGCCAGCACCCTTCGGGGGAACTATGGCTACACCTTC
TRBJ1-4 medium-sized NA TRBV11-3 CASSLKTGPYEKLFF TGTGCCAGCAGCTTAAAGACCGGGCCTTATGAAAAACTGTTTTTT
TRBJ1-4 NA NA TRBV25-1 CASSASLPGEKLFF TGTGCCAGCAGCGCCTCTCTCCCTGGGGAAAAACTGTTTTTT
TRBJ1-2 medium-sized TRBD1 TRBV28 CASSLDRGTARYGYTF TGTGCCAGCAGTTTGGACAGGGGTACAGCACGATATGGCTACACCTTC
TRBJ2-7 NA TRBD1 TRBV6-8 CASSYSRGLGTGMGEQYF TGTGCCAGCAGTTACTCGAGGGGATTGGGGACAGGGATGGGCGAGCAGTACTTC
TRBJ2-1 many NA TRBV11-3 CASSLKVGADEQFF TGTGCCAGCAGCTTAAAGGTGGGGGCGGATGAGCAGTTCTTC
TRBJ1-5 NA TRBD1 TRBV19 CASSMGQTLNQPQHF TGTGCCAGTAGTATGGGACAGACTCTCAATCAGCCCCAGCATTTT